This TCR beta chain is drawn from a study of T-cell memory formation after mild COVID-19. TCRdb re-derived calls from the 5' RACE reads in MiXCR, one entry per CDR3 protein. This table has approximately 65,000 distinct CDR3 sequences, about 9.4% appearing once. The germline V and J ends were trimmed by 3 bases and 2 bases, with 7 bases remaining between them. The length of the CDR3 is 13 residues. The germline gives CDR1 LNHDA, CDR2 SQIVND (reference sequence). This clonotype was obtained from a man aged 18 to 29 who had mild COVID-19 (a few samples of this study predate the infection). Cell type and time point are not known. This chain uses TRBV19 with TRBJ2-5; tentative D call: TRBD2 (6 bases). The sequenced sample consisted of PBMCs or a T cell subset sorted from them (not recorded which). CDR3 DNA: TGTGCCAGTAGTATTGGGACTCAAGAGACCCAGTACTTC. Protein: CASSIGTQETQYF.